This T cell receptor (beta chain) was retrieved from a study of blood T cell repertoires in COVID-19. Study as a whole: In each case, the material was cDNA or gDNA derived from T cells, B-cell-depleted T cells, or PBMCs.

All enrollees were roughly 18 to 90 years old and from about 25 US areas. The V end was cut by 4 bases, the J end by 5 bases, with 15 bases between. Germline assignment: CDR1 SQVTM and CDR2 ANQGSEA. The CDR3 totals 15 residues. The assay was immunoSEQ multiplex PCR, and TCRdb's table has in-frame clones only and misses some. This table holds 250,000 to 350,000 clones, 90% found once. The TCR originated in a woman under 30 with acute COVID-19. The chain combines TRBV29-1 with TRBJ2-6, with D perhaps matching TRBD2 (6 bases). The sequencing input was PBMCs or T cells enriched from blood (not recorded which). CDR3 nucleotide sequence: TGCAGCGTTGGGGGGGACCGAGGTTGGGCCAACGTCCTGACTTTC. Amino acid sequence: CSVGGDRGWANVLTF.